Shown below are 25 T cell receptor beta chains from a single sample sequenced in a study of T-cell reconstitution after alpha-beta-depleted transplantation in children. A library of TCRbeta sequences, prepared with unique molecular identifiers, was generated. TCRdb called the PCR reads again in MiXCR, with one record for every CDR3 protein. The table includes 180,000 or so distinct CDR3 sequences, roughly 6% detected once. This specimen was PBMCs, taken before TCRalphabeta/CD19-depleted stem cell transplant. The source is a girl under two years old with combined immunodeficiency, due to receive a stem cell transplant.

The sample holds many counts of this clonotype. The chain couples TRBV7-2 to TRBJ2-2; TRBD1 is a possible D gene (5 bases). Trimming removed 5 bases from V and 7 bases from J, with 8 bases in between. CDR3 length: 12 residues. The germline CDR1 and CDR2 sequences are SGHTA and FQGNSA. This chain's CDR3 is CASSLGHGELFF. As DNA, the CDR3 is TGTGCCAGCAGCCTGGGGCACGGGGAGCTGTTTTTT.

This clonotype was recorded many times. This chain joins TRBV12-3 or TRBV12-4 and TRBJ1-2; TRBD1 matches 8 bases. V shed 6 bases, J shed 5 bases, and the junction held 8 bases outside the gene matches. CDR3 length equals 14 residues. The DNA for the CDR3 is TGTGCCAGCAGGTCCGGGACAGGTCTTTATGGCTACACCTTC. This translates into CASRSGTGLYGYTF.

This clonotype was seen repeatedly, ten times or more. The chain couples TRBV30 to TRBJ1-5, with 10 bases lining up with TRBD1. Germline V gene lookup returns CDR1 GTSNPN and CDR2 SVGIG (reference sequence). The J segment lost 5 bases and the V segment lost 0 bases, leaving 4 bases of the junction unmatched. The CDR3 loop spans 15 amino acids. CDR3 bases: TGTGCCTGGAGTGTTACCGGGACAGGGGATCAGCCCCAGCATTTT. Protein sequence: CAWSVTGTGDQPQHF.

The sample holds many counts of this clonotype. The V and J genes are TRBV20-1 and TRBJ2-7; the D gene is possibly TRBD2 (5 bases). The germline gives CDR1 DFQATT, CDR2 SNEGSKA (reference sequence). The CDR3 is 14 residues long. The germline V and J ends were trimmed by 1 base and 2 bases, with 12 bases remaining between them. The CDR3 reads CSARVALGAYEQYF. As DNA, the CDR3 is TGCAGTGCTAGAGTCGCACTGGGAGCCTACGAGCAGTACTTC.

This rearrangement joins TRBV7-9 to TRBJ2-7; D remains ambiguous. Germline V gene data show CDR1 as SEHNR and CDR2 as FQNEAQ (reference sequence). Trimming cost V 5 bases and J 3 bases, with 14 bases left between them. This CDR3 region has 14 residues. The DNA of the CDR3 is TGTGCCAGCAGCCCAAACCTGACGCGCTACGAGCAGTACTTC. As protein: CASSPNLTRYEQYF.

This clonotype was counted at least ten times. The chain links TRBV5-5 to TRBJ2-5; TRBD2 agrees at 8 bases. The CDR3 is made up of 12 amino acids. V trimming: 4 bases; J trimming: 10 bases; junction bases outside the gene matches: 6. The germline gives CDR1 SGHKS, CDR2 YYEKEE (reference sequence). The CDR3 sequence is CASSLLLAVQYF. CDR3 in DNA: TGTGCCAGCAGCCTCCTACTAGCGGTCCAGTACTTC. The whole variable domain, filled in from reference TRBV5-5 and TRBJ2-5, reads DAGVTQSPTHLIKTRGQQVTLRCSPISGHKSVSWYQQVLGQGPQFIFQYYEKEERGRGNFPDRFSARQFPNYSSELNVNALLLGDSALYLCASSLLLAVQYFGPGTRLLVL.

This clonotype has at least ten counts. In nucleotides, the CDR3 is TGTGCCAGCAGTTTAGGCCTAGCGGGAGTTCCGTACTTC. Translation: CASSLGLAGVPYF. J is TRBJ2-7 and V is TRBV12-3 or TRBV12-4; TRBD2 matches at 10 bases. Unmatched junction bases numbered 6, after V lost 1 base and J lost 12 bases. This CDR3 is 13 amino acids long.

Many counts were recorded for this clonotype. This chain connects TRBV28 to TRBJ2-3, with TRBD2 as a possible D gene (6 bases). V lost 6 bases to trimming and J lost 2 bases, with 18 bases between them. CDR1 is MDHEN, CDR2 SYDVKM, per germline. This CDR3 comprises 16 residues. CDR3 region: CASSHPVAEPTDTQYF. CDR3 nucleotide sequence: TGTGCCAGCAGCCACCCCGTAGCGGAACCCACAGATACGCAGTATTTT.

This clonotype was recorded many times. The CDR3 is CATSDPSRGRVYF. The CDR3 DNA reads TGTGCCACCAGTGACCCCAGCCGGGGAAGGGTCTACTTC. The chain is built from TRBV24-1 and TRBJ2-7, with D possibly TRBD2 on 5 matching bases. This CDR3 is built from 13 residues. In germline, CDR1 is KGHDR, CDR2 SFDVKD. V lost 4 bases and J 13 bases, leaving 19 bases between the germline ends.

Ten or more counts support this clonotype. The chain carries TRBV20-1 and TRBJ2-2, with D perhaps TRBD1 or TRBD2 (5 bases each). The V end was cut by 3 bases, the J end by 1 base, with 6 bases between. The CDR3 runs to 13 residues. CDR1 and CDR2 from the germline V gene are DFQATT and SNEGSKA (reference sequence). The CDR3 here is CSARGRNTGELFF. The CDR3 DNA reads as TGCAGTGCTAGGGGACGGAACACCGGGGAGCTGTTTTTT.

This sequence joins TRBV7-9 and TRBJ1-5, with D possibly being TRBD1 (5 bases). The germline gives CDR1 SEHNR, CDR2 FQNEAQ (reference sequence). The V end was cut by 7 bases, the J end by 3 bases, with 10 bases between. The CDR3 runs to 13 residues. CDR3 sequence (DNA): TGTGCCAGCATGGGGGGACTCAATCAGCCCCAGCATTTT. Protein sequence: CASMGGLNQPQHF.

The V call is TRBV6-5, the J call TRBJ1-2; D is possibly TRBD1 (6 bases). Germline V gene lookup returns CDR1 MNHEY and CDR2 SVGAGI. V was clipped by 2 bases and J by 6 bases, with 13 bases between them. The CDR3 is made up of 14 amino acids. The CDR3 region is CASSYPWTDDGYTF. CDR3 nucleotides: TGTGCCAGCAGTTACCCCTGGACAGATGATGGCTACACCTTC.

This clonotype was recorded at least ten times. This chain uses TRBV29-1 with TRBJ2-1; D unclear. This CDR3 region has 12 residues. V was clipped by 6 bases and J by 8 bases, with 14 bases between them. The germline V gene encodes CDR1 SQVTM and CDR2 ANQGSEA. The CDR3 spells CSVQTIFYEQFF. The CDR3 DNA sequence: TGCAGCGTCCAGACCATCTTCTATGAGCAGTTCTTC.

This clonotype showed up many times. The rearrangement joins TRBV5-1 to TRBJ2-7, with D perhaps TRBD1 (5 bases). Trimming removed 4 bases from V and 6 bases from J, with 14 bases in between. Germline CDR1 is SGHRS and CDR2 is YFSETQ. The CDR3 length is 13 residues. Here the CDR3 DNA reads TGCGCCAGCAGCCAGGACAAAGCTCTCGAGCAGTACTTC. Its translation: CASSQDKALEQYF.

This sequence joins TRBV20-1 and TRBJ2-7; D gene uncertain. The length of the CDR3 is 12 residues. The V and J ends lost 5 bases and 1 base respectively, with 9 bases between them. CDR1 DFQATT and CDR2 SNEGSKA come from the germline V gene (reference sequence). The CDR3 sequence: CSAPGRSYEQYF. CDR3 nucleotide sequence: TGCAGTGCTCCGGGCAGATCCTACGAGCAGTACTTC.

The sample holds a few counts of this clonotype. The chain joins TRBV20-1 to TRBJ2-7; unclear D gene. The CDR3 is made up of 14 amino acids. Germline CDR1 DFQATT, CDR2 SNEGSKA (reference sequence). With 3 bases removed from V and 2 bases from J, the gap between germline ends came to 14 bases. CDR3 sequence (DNA): TGCAGTGCTAGTCCACCTCTACTTCCCTACGAGCAGTACTTC. Encoded protein: CSASPPLLPYEQYF.

This clonotype was counted many times. V and J are TRBV20-1 and TRBJ1-2; 10 bases agree with TRBD1. V shed 4 bases, J shed 5 bases, and the junction held 4 bases outside the gene matches. CDR3 length: 13 residues. Germline loops: CDR1 DFQATT, CDR2 SNEGSKA (reference sequence). In nucleotides, the CDR3 is TGCAGTGCTACCGGACAGGGGGGATATGGCTACACCTTC. This gives the protein CSATGQGGYGYTF.

This clonotype was counted at least ten times. The chain recombines TRBV5-1 with TRBJ2-7; 7 bases line up with TRBD1. CDR3 length equals 16 residues. The junction had 6 bases not matched to a gene; V was cut back by 0 bases and J by 0 bases. The germline V gene has CDR1 SGHRS and CDR2 YFSETQ. The CDR3 sequence is CASSLEGALSSYEQYF. Here the CDR3 DNA reads TGCGCCAGCAGCTTGGAGGGGGCACTCAGCTCCTACGAGCAGTACTTC.

This clonotype was observed many times. The V gene is TRBV12-3 or TRBV12-4, the J gene TRBJ2-1; a weak D match, TRBD2 (6 bases). Trimming took off 8 bases at V and 10 bases at J, with 9 bases between the two ends. The CDR3 is 10 amino acids. The DNA for the CDR3 is TGTGCCAGCGGAACTAGCGAGCAGTTCTTC. Residues: CASGTSEQFF.

This clonotype came up many times. This chain links TRBV29-1 with TRBJ2-7, with 7 bases that match TRBD1. Per germline, CDR1 SQVTM and CDR2 ANQGSEA. The trim removed 3 bases at V and 1 base at J, leaving 9 bases unmatched. The CDR3 spans 15 residues. This CDR3 is CSVEFRGGASYEQYF. CDR3 sequence (DNA): TGCAGCGTTGAGTTTAGAGGGGGCGCGTCCTACGAGCAGTACTTC.

The rearrangement links TRBV19 to TRBJ2-1; 16 nucleotides agree with TRBD2. The CDR3 covers 20 residues. Trimming removed 7 bases from V and 2 bases from J; junction bases left unmatched: 14. Germline assignment: CDR1 LNHDA and CDR2 SQIVND (reference sequence). CDR3 nucleotides: TGTGCCAGTAAAGGGCCAGGGACTAGCGGGAGGGCCGGGACCTACAATGAGCAGTTCTTC. Its protein product is CASKGPGTSGRAGTYNEQFF. Filled out from reference TRBV19 and TRBJ2-1, the complete variable domain reads DGGITQSPKYLFRKEGQNVTLSCEQNLNHDAMYWYRQDPGQGLRLIYYSQIVNDFQKGDIAEGYSVSREKKESFPLTVTSAQKNPTAFYLCASKGPGTSGRAGTYNEQFFGPGTRLTVL.

This clonotype was recorded a few times. The chain couples TRBV2 to TRBJ2-7; TRBD2 aligns across 11 bases. V lost 11 bases to trimming and J lost 3 bases; unmatched junction nucleotides: 9. CDR1 is SNHLY, CDR2 FYNNEI, per germline. The CDR3 consists of 14 residues. CDR3 sequence reads: CAGGTSGRYYEQYF. The CDR3 DNA is TGTGCCGGAGGGACTAGCGGCCGGTACTACGAGCAGTACTTC.

This rearrangement joins TRBV20-1 to TRBJ2-5; 8 bases agree with TRBD1. This CDR3 has 16 amino acids. In germline, CDR1 is DFQATT, CDR2 SNEGSKA (reference sequence). The CDR3 sequence: CCASKGDRGFSETQYF. The CDR3 bases are TGCTGCGCTAGCAAGGGCGACAGGGGCTTTTCAGAGACCCAGTACTTC.

On this clonotype: A read error may be the cause here, since a much bigger clone is one base away. The rearrangement uses TRBV2 and TRBJ2-7; unclear D gene. Germline assignment: CDR1 SNHLY and CDR2 FYNNEI. The V end lost 1 base, the J end lost 11 bases, and 12 bases lay between the germline ends. The CDR3 loop spans 12 amino acids. The CDR3 coding sequence is TGTGCCAGCAGTGAAGGGAGTATGCCTGAGTACTTC. Its protein product is CASSEGSMPEYF.

The table lists this clonotype with many counts. The chain combines TRBV28 with TRBJ2-4, with D tentatively TRBD2 (5 bases). Germline V gives CDR1 MDHEN, CDR2 SYDVKM. The CDR3 spans 15 residues. Trimming cost V 1 base and J 2 bases, with 9 bases left between them. Here the CDR3 DNA reads TGTGCCAGCAGTTTATTACGGGGTACCAAAAACATTCAGTACTTC. Amino acids: CASSLLRGTKNIQYF.